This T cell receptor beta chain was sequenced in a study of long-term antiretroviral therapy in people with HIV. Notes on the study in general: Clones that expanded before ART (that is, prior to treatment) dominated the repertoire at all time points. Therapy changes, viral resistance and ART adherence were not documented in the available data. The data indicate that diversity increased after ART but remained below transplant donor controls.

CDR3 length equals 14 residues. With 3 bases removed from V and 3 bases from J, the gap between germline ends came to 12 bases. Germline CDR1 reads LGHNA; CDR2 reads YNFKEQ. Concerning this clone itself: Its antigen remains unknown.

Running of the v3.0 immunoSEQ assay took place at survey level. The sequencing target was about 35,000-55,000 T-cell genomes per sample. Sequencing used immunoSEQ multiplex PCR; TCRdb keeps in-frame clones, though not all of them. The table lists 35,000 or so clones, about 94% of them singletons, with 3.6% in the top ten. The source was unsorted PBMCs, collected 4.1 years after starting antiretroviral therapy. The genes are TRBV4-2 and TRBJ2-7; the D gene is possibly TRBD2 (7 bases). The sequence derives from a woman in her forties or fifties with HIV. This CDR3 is CASSQVRGHYEQYF. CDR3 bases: TGTGCCAGCAGCCAGGTGCGGGGGCACTACGAGCAGTACTTC.